The 27 T cell receptor beta chains listed next were all sequenced from one sample in a study of T-cell memory formation after mild COVID-19. TCRdb reanalysed the 5' RACE reads using MiXCR and keeps one entry per CDR3 protein. Found here are approximately 500,000 distinct CDR3 sequences, about 23% of them singletons; the top ten hold under 15%. Input material: PBMCs or a T cell subset sorted from them (not recorded which). These receptor sequences come from an adult woman who had mild COVID-19 (a few samples of this study predate the infection). Cell type and time point are not known.

The V call is TRBV19, the J call TRBJ2-5; 10 nucleotides match TRBD2. This CDR3 contains 18 residues. J lost 0 bases, V lost 4 bases, and 11 bases had no gene match. The germline V gene has CDR1 LNHDA and CDR2 SQIVND (reference sequence). For the CDR3, the DNA is TGTGCCAGTAGTACCGCAAACCCGGGACTAGCGTACCAAGAGACCCAGTACTTC. Translated, it gives CASSTANPGLAYQETQYF.

The rearrangement uses TRBV7-9 and TRBJ2-6, with D possibly matching TRBD1 (6 bases). The V end lost 4 bases, the J end lost 4 bases, and 17 bases lay between the germline ends. This CDR3 comprises 17 residues. CDR1 and CDR2 (germline): SEHNR, FQNEAQ (reference sequence). Here the CDR3 DNA reads TGTGCCAGCAGCTCTATCTTACAGGGACCCGGGGCCAACGTCCTGACTTTC. Translating gives CASSSILQGPGANVLTF.

V is TRBV5-1 and J is TRBJ2-1, with 7 positions matching TRBD1. V lost 1 base to trimming and J lost 1 base; unmatched junction nucleotides: 5. The germline gives CDR1 SGHRS, CDR2 YFSETQ. The CDR3 totals 16 residues. The CDR3 bases are TGCGCCAGCAGCTTGTACACAGGGGCTTCCTACAATGAGCAGTTCTTC. It specifies CASSLYTGASYNEQFF.

This clonotype was counted only a few times. The rearrangement links TRBV12-3 or TRBV12-4 to TRBJ1-2; no clear D gene. CDR3 length: 13 residues. V shed 4 bases and J shed 0 bases, with 6 bases lying between them. The CDR3 loop is CASSSSANYGYTF. CDR3 sequence (DNA): TGTGCCAGCAGTTCCTCAGCTAACTATGGCTACACCTTC.

This clonotype has more than one count but fewer than ten. J is TRBJ1-2 and V is TRBV13; 8 bases align to TRBD1. The germline gives CDR1 PRHDT, CDR2 FYEKMQ (reference sequence). The CDR3 covers 13 residues. Trimming took 5 bases from V and 8 from J; bases not matched to a gene: 7. CDR3 nucleotides: TGTGCCAGCAGCCCGGACAGGGTAGACGGCTACACCTTC. Translated, it gives CASSPDRVDGYTF.

The V and J genes are TRBV5-1 and TRBJ1-1; TRBD1 is a possible D gene (6 bases). The germline gives CDR1 SGHRS, CDR2 YFSETQ. CDR3 length: 15 amino acids. Trimming removed 1 base from V and 10 bases from J, with 20 bases in between. This CDR3 reads CASSLMWRQEDGAFF. The CDR3 DNA sequence: TGCGCCAGCAGCTTGATGTGGCGACAGGAGGACGGAGCTTTCTTT.

This clonotype has a count of ten or more. The chain has TRBV7-2 and TRBJ2-1; maybe TRBD1 (6 bases). Trimming stripped 4 bases from V and 0 bases from J, with 13 bases between. The CDR3 sequence is 16 residues long. Germline V CDR1 and CDR2: SGHTA, FQGNSA. As DNA, the CDR3 is TGTGCCAGCAGCTCGGGACACCGGAGCTCCTACAATGAGCAGTTCTTC. Translating it yields CASSSGHRSSYNEQFF.

This clonotype was seen a handful of times. The genes are TRBV12-3 or TRBV12-4 and TRBJ1-1; D not certain. The CDR3 totals 15 residues. Trimming cost V 1 base and J 0 bases, with 9 bases left between them. In DNA, the CDR3 is TGTGCCAGCAGTTTAGGAGGGAGCATGAACACTGAAGCTTTCTTT. Protein: CASSLGGSMNTEAFF.

This clonotype was seen ten or more times. The chain has TRBV7-2 and TRBJ2-3; D is uncertain. Germline V CDR1 and CDR2: SGHTA, FQGNSA. The V and J ends lost 7 bases and 0 bases respectively, with 14 bases between them. CDR3 size: 15 residues. The CDR3 region is CASIPLWPSTDTQYF. The CDR3 DNA is TGTGCCAGCATCCCCCTGTGGCCTAGCACAGATACGCAGTATTTT.

This clonotype was detected a few times. The gene calls are TRBV7-6 and TRBJ2-3; 12 bases fit TRBD2. The CDR3 is made up of 18 amino acids. With V trimmed by 6 bases and J by 1 base, 11 bases remained unmatched. Germline values: CDR1 SGHVS, CDR2 FNYEAQ. CDR3 sequence: CASSFGLAGGPGTDTQYF. CDR3 DNA: TGTGCCAGCAGTTTCGGGCTAGCGGGAGGGCCTGGCACAGATACGCAGTATTTT.

The chain has TRBV20-1 and TRBJ1-1, with D perhaps matching TRBD1 (5 bases). Germline V gene sequence: CDR1 DFQATT, CDR2 SNEGSKA (reference sequence). The CDR3 loop spans 12 amino acids. With 0 bases removed from V and 11 bases from J, the gap between germline ends came to 13 bases. The CDR3 here is CSARDGAAGAFF. In nucleotides, the CDR3 is TGCAGTGCTAGAGATGGGGCAGCGGGGGCTTTCTTT.

The chain has TRBV19 and TRBJ2-2; TRBD2 matches 9 bases. This CDR3 spans 15 amino acids. J lost 1 base, V lost 9 bases, and 6 bases had no gene match. Germline CDR1 is LNHDA and CDR2 is SQIVND (reference sequence). CDR3 in DNA: TGTGCCAGCCATGAAGCGGGGGGGAACACCGGGGAGCTGTTTTTT. Protein: CASHEAGGNTGELFF. Combining the CDR3 with reference TRBV19 and TRBJ2-2 gives the whole variable domain DGGITQSPKYLFRKEGQNVTLSCEQNLNHDAMYWYRQDPGQGLRLIYYSQIVNDFQKGDIAEGYSVSREKKESFPLTVTSAQKNPTAFYLCASHEAGGNTGELFFGEGSRLTVL.

The chain joins TRBV7-6 to TRBJ2-3; 10 bases are a match to TRBD2. J gave up 2 bases and V 1 base, and 6 bases lay outside the gene matches. Germline assignment: CDR1 SGHVS and CDR2 FNYEAQ. The CDR3 loop spans 17 amino acids. The CDR3 nucleotides read TGTGCCAGCAGCTTAGGGCTAGCGGGAGTATCCACAGATACGCAGTATTTT. Amino acid sequence: CASSLGLAGVSTDTQYF.

The J gene is TRBJ2-2, the V gene TRBV7-9, with TRBD2 matching over 7 bases. CDR3 size: 15 residues. The J segment lost 4 bases and the V segment lost 2 bases, leaving 4 bases of the junction unmatched. Germline values: CDR1 SEHNR, CDR2 FQNEAQ (reference sequence). CDR3: CASSLPSGGTGELFF. CDR3 in DNA: TGTGCCAGCAGCTTACCCTCGGGGGGCACCGGGGAGCTGTTTTTT.

This clonotype occurred a few times. V usage is TRBV11-1 and J usage is TRBJ1-1; the D gene is possibly TRBD1 (5 bases). V lost 5 bases and J 4 bases, leaving 14 bases between the germline ends. The CDR3 consists of 14 residues. Germline assignment: CDR1 SGHAT and CDR2 FQDESV (reference sequence). The CDR3 loop reads CASSPGRMVTEAFF. As DNA, the CDR3 is TGTGCCAGCAGCCCGGGACGGATGGTCACTGAAGCTTTCTTT.

The rearrangement joins TRBV6-5 to TRBJ2-5; 7 bases line up with TRBD1. The CDR3 totals 15 residues. Germline V gives CDR1 MNHEY, CDR2 SVGAGI. Unmatched junction bases numbered 13, after V lost 7 bases and J lost 5 bases. Here the CDR3 reads CASMQPGPRGETQYF. CDR3 DNA: TGTGCCAGCATGCAACCGGGACCCAGGGGGGAGACCCAGTACTTC.

The chain couples TRBV29-1 to TRBJ2-7, with D possibly being TRBD1 or TRBD2 (5 bases each). The CDR3 consists of 12 residues. In germline, CDR1 is SQVTM, CDR2 ANQGSEA. V gave up 7 bases and J gave up 1 base, with 11 bases separating them. The CDR3 nucleotides read TGCAGCGCGGGGACGGAATCCTACGAGCAGTACTTC. It encodes CSAGTESYEQYF.

The chain is built from TRBV12-3 or TRBV12-4 and TRBJ2-3; tentative D call: TRBD2 (5 bases). CDR3 length equals 17 residues. The germline V and J ends were trimmed by 2 bases and 0 bases, with 15 bases remaining between them. The chain's CDR3 is CASSLSRWRTSTDTQYF. The CDR3 bases are TGTGCCAGCAGTTTATCTCGCTGGCGGACTAGCACAGATACGCAGTATTTT.

A few counts support this clonotype. The genes are TRBV5-1 and TRBJ1-1; tentatively, D is TRBD1 (6 bases). Germline assignment: CDR1 SGHRS and CDR2 YFSETQ. CDR3 length: 15 residues. The V and J ends lost 6 bases and 5 bases respectively, with 20 bases between them. CDR3 sequence reads: CASMRGDTGGTEAFF. As DNA, the CDR3 is TGCGCCAGCATGCGTGGGGACACCGGAGGTACTGAAGCTTTCTTT. The whole variable domain, filled in from reference TRBV5-1 and TRBJ1-1, reads KAGVTQTPRYLIKTRGQQVTLSCSPISGHRSVSWYQQTPGQGLQFLFEYFSETQRNKGNFPGRFSGRQFSNSRSEMNVSTLELGDSALYLCASMRGDTGGTEAFFGQGTRLTVV.

This clonotype came up a few times. The chain couples TRBV10-3 to TRBJ2-3, with D unclear. This CDR3 spans 15 amino acids. Germline V gene sequence: CDR1 ENHRY, CDR2 SYGVKD. With 6 bases removed from V and 2 bases from J, the gap between germline ends came to 15 bases. CDR3 coding DNA: TGTGCCATCAGGACCTCGGCCCGACCCACAGATACGCAGTATTTT. This sequence encodes CAIRTSARPTDTQYF.

The gene calls are TRBV6-6 and TRBJ2-5; no clear D gene. Germline V gives CDR1 MNHNY, CDR2 SVGAGI (reference sequence). Trimming cost V 2 bases and J 1 base, with 5 bases left between them. CDR3 length: 13 amino acids. This chain's CDR3 is CASSYPPQETQYF. The CDR3 DNA is TGTGCCAGCAGTTACCCACCCCAAGAGACCCAGTACTTC.

The table lists this clonotype with a few counts. The chain carries TRBV4-3 and TRBJ2-1, with D uncertain. This CDR3 is 15 amino acids long. Germline CDR1 and CDR2: LGHNA and YSLEER. V was pared by 0 bases and J by 9 bases, with 15 bases between. CDR3 protein: CASSQDHISSSEQFF. DNA of the CDR3: TGCGCCAGCAGCCAAGACCATATTTCATCGAGTGAGCAGTTCTTC.

This chain connects TRBV10-3 to TRBJ2-3; D unclear. V lost 8 bases and J lost 3, with 6 bases in between. Germline CDR1 is ENHRY and CDR2 is SYGVKD. CDR3 size: 11 residues. CDR3 bases: TGTGCCATCGCTTCAACAGATACGCAGTATTTT. Translated, it gives CAIASTDTQYF.

V usage is TRBV24-1 and J usage is TRBJ2-1, with 8 bases identical to TRBD2. The CDR3 runs to 15 residues. Germline assignment: CDR1 KGHDR and CDR2 SFDVKD. V trimming: 4 bases; J trimming: 7 bases; junction bases outside the gene matches: 8. Here the CDR3 reads CATSDMSGRQNEQFF. In DNA form, the CDR3 reads TGTGCCACCAGTGACATGAGCGGGAGACAGAATGAGCAGTTCTTC.

This clonotype was seen a handful of times. The chain recombines TRBV18 with TRBJ2-7; 8 nucleotides line up with TRBD2. The CDR3 spans 15 residues. Germline V lookup: CDR1 KGHSH, CDR2 LQKENI. V lost 0 bases and J lost 6; bases outside the gene matches: 7. DNA of the CDR3: TGTGCCAGCTCACCACCGCCAGCGGGAGTTGGCGAGCAGTACTTC. Amino acids: CASSPPPAGVGEQYF. The full variable domain, its missing parts supplied by reference TRBV18 and TRBJ2-7, is NAGVMQNPRHLVRRRGQEARLRCSPMKGHSHVYWYRQLPEEGLKFMVYLQKENIIDESGMPKERFSAEFPKEGPSILRIQQVVRGDSAAYFCASSPPPAGVGEQYFGPGTRLTVT.

This chain joins TRBV5-1 and TRBJ1-2; unclear D gene. This CDR3 spans 12 amino acids. With 6 bases removed from V and 6 bases from J, the gap between germline ends came to 12 bases. CDR1 and CDR2 from the germline V gene are SGHRS and YFSETQ. The CDR3 bases are TGCGCCAGCACCCTTGGGGAGGATGGCTACACCTTC. This codes for CASTLGEDGYTF.

The chain employs TRBV4-1 and TRBJ2-2, with D perhaps TRBD1 (6 bases). Germline V gene sequence: CDR1 MGHRA, CDR2 YSYEKL. The V gene lost 0 bases and the J gene lost 4 bases, with 6 bases spanning the gap. The CDR3 is 14 residues long. CDR3 protein: CASSQEQGTGELFF. The CDR3 DNA is TGCGCCAGCAGCCAAGAACAGGGCACCGGGGAGCTGTTTTTT.